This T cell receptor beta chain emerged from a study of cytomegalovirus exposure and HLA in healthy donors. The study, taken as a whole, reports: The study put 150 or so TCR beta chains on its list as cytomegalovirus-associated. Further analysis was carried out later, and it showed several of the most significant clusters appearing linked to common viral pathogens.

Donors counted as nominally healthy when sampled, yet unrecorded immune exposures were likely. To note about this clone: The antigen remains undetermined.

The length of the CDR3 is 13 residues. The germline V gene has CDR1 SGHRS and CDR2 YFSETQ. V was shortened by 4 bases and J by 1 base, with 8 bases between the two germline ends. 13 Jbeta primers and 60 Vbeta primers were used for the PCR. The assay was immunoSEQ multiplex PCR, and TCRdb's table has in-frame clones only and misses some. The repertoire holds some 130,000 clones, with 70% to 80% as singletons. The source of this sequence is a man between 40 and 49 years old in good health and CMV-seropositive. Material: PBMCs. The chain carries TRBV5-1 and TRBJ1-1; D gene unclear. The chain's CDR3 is CASSPTRNTEAFF. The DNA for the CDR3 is TGCGCCAGCAGCCCCACAAGGAACACTGAAGCTTTCTTT.